A selection of T cell receptor beta chains follows, all from one sample in a study of blood T cell repertoires in COVID-19. The data were produced by immunoSEQ multiplex PCR, yet TCRdb's version contains in-frame clones alone and is incomplete. The sample holds 300,000 to 400,000 clones, over 75% seen once. The sample taken for sequencing was peripheral blood. The source is a woman in her forties or fifties with active or convalescent COVID-19. Each CDR3 is given with its conserved first and last residue. D genes are given only for firm matches. Part of the rows lack a size; the others show once, few, many or a class for expanded clones.

J gene | V gene | clone size | D gene | CDR3 DNA | CDR3 protein
TRBJ1-4 | TRBV5-8 | once | TRBD1 | TGTGCCAGCAGCTCAGGGGACAGGGGGGACTTTAATGAAAAACTGTTTTTT | CASSSGDRGDFNEKLFF
TRBJ1-5 | TRBV19 | NA | NA | TGTGCCAGTAGTATCTCCTCCCCGGGACAGCCCCAGCATTTT | CASSISSPGQPQHF
TRBJ2-2 | TRBV2 | NA | TRBD1 | TGTGCCAGCAAGGACAGGGCGAACACCGGGGAGCTGTTTTTT | CASKDRANTGELFF
TRBJ2-5 | TRBV13 | NA | NA | TGTGCCAGCAGCTTCAGGGGTGGCCAAGAGACCCAGTACTTC | CASSFRGGQETQYF
TRBJ1-1 | TRBV10-3 | NA | NA | TGTGCCATCAGTGCGGGGGGATGGGTCACTGAAGCTTTCTTT | CAISAGGWVTEAFF
TRBJ2-3 | TRBV7-2 | NA | TRBD2 | TGTGCCAGCAGCTTAGGGTCGACTAGCGGGAGGTGGGATACGCAGTATTTT | CASSLGSTSGRWDTQYF
TRBJ2-7 | TRBV5-5 | NA | TRBD1 | TGTGCCAGCAGCTCCGGGACAGGGGCTTTCTCCTCCTACGAGCAGTACTTC | CASSSGTGAFSSYEQYF
TRBJ1-1 | TRBV12-3/TRBV12-4 | NA | NA | TGTGCCAGCAGTCCGAACATGAACACTGAAGCTTTCTTT | CASSPNMNTEAFF
TRBJ2-1 | TRBV7-2 | NA | TRBD2 | TGTGCCAGCAGCTCAGCGGGGGGGCACTACAATGAGCAGTTCTTC | CASSSAGGHYNEQFF
TRBJ1-6 | TRBV5-1 | NA | TRBD1 | TGCGCCAGCAGCTTGGGGGGACAGGTCTATAATTCACCCCTCCACTTT | CASSLGGQVYNSPLHF
TRBJ1-2 | TRBV9 | once | NA | TGTGCCAGCAGCGTAGTTGCCGAGTCTAACTCTGGCTACACCTTC | CASSVVAESNSGYTF
TRBJ2-7 | TRBV9 | NA | NA | TGTGCCAGCAGTGATTCCCAGGAGCAGTACTTC | CASSDSQEQYF
TRBJ2-5 | TRBV2 | NA | NA | TGTGCCAGCAGTGCCGGGAAAGCGGAGACCCAGTACTTC | CASSAGKAETQYF
TRBJ2-5 | TRBV4-1 | NA | NA | TGCGCCAGCAGCCAGGGCCACCAAGAGACCCAGTACTTC | CASSQGHQETQYF
TRBJ1-6 | TRBV19 | few | NA | TGTGCCAGTAGTGGACAGCTTAATAATTCACCCCTCCACTTT | CASSGQLNNSPLHF
TRBJ1-2 | TRBV13 | NA | TRBD1 | TGTGCCAGCAGCCCTCTCTTTTCAGGACAGGGGCCCTATGGCTACACCTTC | CASSPLFSGQGPYGYTF
TRBJ2-7 | TRBV14 | NA | NA | TGTGCCAGCAGCCTTGGGGGACTTTTACCAGACGAGCAGTACTTC | CASSLGGLLPDEQYF
TRBJ1-2 | TRBV7-9 | NA | TRBD1 | TGTGCCAGCAGCTGGACAGGAGGCTACACCTTC | CASSWTGGYTF
TRBJ2-5 | TRBV28 | once | TRBD2 | TGTGCCAGCAGTATCCCCGGGAGGTCGGGAGAGACCCAGTACTTC | CASSIPGRSGETQYF
TRBJ2-7 | TRBV5-4 | NA | NA | TGTGCCAGCAGCTTGGAACAGGCCAGCCACGAGCAGTACTTC | CASSLEQASHEQYF
TRBJ2-2 | TRBV6-1 | NA | TRBD1 | TGTGCCAGTGGCGAGGGGGCCATAACGACCGGGGAGCTGTTTTTT | CASGEGAITTGELFF
TRBJ2-7 | TRBV28 | NA | NA | TGTGCCAGCAGCCCCCCCGGATCAGGCTACGAGCAGTACTTC | CASSPPGSGYEQYF
TRBJ2-3 | TRBV5-1 | NA | TRBD1 | TGCGCCAGCAGCTTCGGACAGGGGGCTAGCACAGATACGCAGTATTTT | CASSFGQGASTDTQYF
TRBJ1-5 | TRBV27 | once | NA | TGTGCCAGCAGTTTTTCACAGGCCAAGGGCAATCAGCCCCAGCATTTT | CASSFSQAKGNQPQHF
TRBJ1-1 | TRBV27 | NA | NA | TGTGCCAGCAGTCGGGGGGCCACTGAAGCTTTCTTT | CASSRGATEAFF